The TCR beta chain under discussion was sequenced for a study of CD8+CD57+ T cells in acquired aplastic anemia. The overall study: The DNA of sorted CD4+ and CD8+ cells averaged roughly 3.2 ug.

Both TCR beta VDJ combination and CDR3 sequence profiling were carried out. Genomic DNA was the template for this profiling. Via MiXCR, TCRdb re-called the reads, giving one row per CDR3 protein. The data hold 35,000 to 50,000 distinct CDR3 sequences, with approximately 67% observed a single time. A word on this clonotype: Antigen specificity is unknown.

Study-level findings and limits: A set of more than 25 CD8+ CDR3 sequences was shared between patients and controls, and these sequences appeared highly expressed in patients. Simpson's diversity of CD8+ cells was not significantly different in patients compared with controls.

V lost 5 bases and J 9 bases, leaving 20 bases between the germline ends. The germline gives CDR1 DFQATT, CDR2 SNEGSKA (reference sequence). The CDR3 loop spans 14 amino acids. The specimen was sorted CD4+, CD8+, or CD8+CD57+ T cells (not recorded which) from PBMCs. The chain links TRBV20-1 to TRBJ1-3; D might be TRBD1 (5 bases). This receptor was identified in a human donor in good health, serving as a control. CDR3: CSAGGSGTRSTIYF. The CDR3, as DNA: TGCAGTGCTGGAGGGTCAGGGACGCGAAGCACCATATATTTT.